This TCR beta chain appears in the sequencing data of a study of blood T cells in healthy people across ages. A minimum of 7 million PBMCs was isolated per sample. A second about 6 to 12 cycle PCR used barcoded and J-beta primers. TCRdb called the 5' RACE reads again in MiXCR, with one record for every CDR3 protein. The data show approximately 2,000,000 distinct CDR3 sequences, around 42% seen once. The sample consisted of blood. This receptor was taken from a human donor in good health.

Here the CDR3 DNA reads TGTGCCAGCAGCCCATCCTTGGAGAACAATGAGTTGTTCTTC. Translated: CASSPSLENNELFF. This chain uses TRBV9 with TRBJ2-1; D is unclear. Trimming removed 4 bases from V and 15 bases from J, with 23 bases in between. The CDR3 length is 14 residues. Germline lookup yields CDR1 SGDLS and CDR2 YYNGEE.